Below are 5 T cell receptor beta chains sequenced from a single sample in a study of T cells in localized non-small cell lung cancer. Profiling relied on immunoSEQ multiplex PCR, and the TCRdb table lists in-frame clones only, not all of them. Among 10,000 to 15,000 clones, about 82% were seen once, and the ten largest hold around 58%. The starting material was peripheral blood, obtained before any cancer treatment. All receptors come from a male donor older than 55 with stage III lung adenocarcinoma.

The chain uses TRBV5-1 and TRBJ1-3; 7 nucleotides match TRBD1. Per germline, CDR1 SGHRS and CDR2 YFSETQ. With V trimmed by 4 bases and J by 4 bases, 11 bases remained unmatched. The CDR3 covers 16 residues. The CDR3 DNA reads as TGCGCCAGCAGCCCCGATGGAGGGGGCGCCGGAAACACCATATATTTT. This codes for CASSPDGGGAGNTIYF.

CDR3 region: CASSFAADRLLYF. CDR3 sequence (DNA): TGTGCCAGCAGCTTCGCGGCCGACAGACTACTGTACTTC. This chain connects TRBV7-6 to TRBJ2-5; TRBD1 or TRBD2 may be the D gene (5 bases each). V lost 3 bases, J lost 13 bases, and 18 bases lay in between. This CDR3 comprises 13 residues. Germline values: CDR1 SGHVS, CDR2 FNYEAQ.

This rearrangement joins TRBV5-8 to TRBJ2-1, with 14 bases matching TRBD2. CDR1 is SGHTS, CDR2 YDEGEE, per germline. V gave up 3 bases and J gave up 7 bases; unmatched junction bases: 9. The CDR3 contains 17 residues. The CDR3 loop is CASSSEGTSGSGNEQFF. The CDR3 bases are TGTGCCAGCAGCTCCGAGGGGACTAGCGGGAGTGGGAATGAGCAGTTCTTC.

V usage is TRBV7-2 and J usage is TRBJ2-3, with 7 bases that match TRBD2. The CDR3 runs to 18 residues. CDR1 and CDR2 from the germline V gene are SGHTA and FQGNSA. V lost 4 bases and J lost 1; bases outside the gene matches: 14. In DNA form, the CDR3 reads TGTGCCAGCAGCTATCGCGGGGGAACGGGGGGTCGCACAGATACGCAGTATTTT. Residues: CASSYRGGTGGRTDTQYF.

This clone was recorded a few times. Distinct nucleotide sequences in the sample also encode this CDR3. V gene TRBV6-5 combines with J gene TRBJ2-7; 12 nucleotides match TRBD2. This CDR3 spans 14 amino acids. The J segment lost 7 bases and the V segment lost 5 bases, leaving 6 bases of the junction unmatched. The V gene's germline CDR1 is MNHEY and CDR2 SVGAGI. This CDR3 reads CASSPTSGRYEQYF. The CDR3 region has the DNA TGTGCCAGCAGTCCGACTAGCGGGAGATATGAGCAGTACTTC.